What follows are 8 T cell receptor beta chains derived from one specimen sequenced in a study of early T cells in non-severe SARS-CoV-2 infection. TCRdb analysed the 5' RACE reads with MiXCR anew, one entry per CDR3 protein. This table holds 70,000 to 85,000 distinct CDR3 sequences, over 9% found once. Sequencing input: whole blood. The receptors were sampled from an adult who was a healthcare worker with PCR-confirmed SARS-CoV-2 infection or an uninfected control (not recorded which).

This clonotype has just a few counts. This chain joins TRBV29-1 and TRBJ2-5; D may correspond to TRBD1 or TRBD2 (6 bases each). This CDR3 contains 12 residues. CDR1 is SQVTM and CDR2 is ANQGSEA in the germline V gene. The V end was cut by 6 bases, the J end by 3 bases, with 11 bases between. The CDR3, as DNA: TGCAGCGTCGGAGGGGGTGAAGAGACCCAGTACTTC. Its translation is CSVGGGEETQYF.

This clonotype was observed a few times. The chain joins TRBV7-6 to TRBJ2-2; 9 bases match TRBD1. Germline-derived CDR1 and CDR2 are SGHVS and FNYEAQ. Germline trimming cut 5 bases from V and 4 bases from J; bases unmatched to any gene: 5. The CDR3 consists of 15 residues. CDR3 loop: CASSPDRGTTGELFF. CDR3 nucleotides: TGTGCCAGCAGCCCGGACAGGGGAACCACCGGGGAGCTGTTTTTT.

This clonotype was seen a handful of times. V is TRBV29-1 and J is TRBJ2-1, with D tentatively TRBD1 or TRBD2 (6 bases each). CDR3 length: 16 amino acids. V lost 7 bases and J 4 bases, leaving 23 bases between the germline ends. Germline lookup yields CDR1 SQVTM and CDR2 ANQGSEA. In DNA form, the CDR3 reads TGCAGCGCCGAATTGGGGGGCCAATATGGATACAATGAGCAGTTCTTC. It encodes CSAELGGQYGYNEQFF.

This sequence joins TRBV7-2 and TRBJ2-1, with 11 positions matching TRBD2. The J segment lost 9 bases and the V segment lost 1 base, leaving 11 bases of the junction unmatched. The CDR3 consists of 17 residues. Germline loops: CDR1 SGHTA, CDR2 FQGNSA. CDR3 amino acids: CASSLGLAGLGVGEQFF. In nucleotides, the CDR3 is TGTGCCAGCAGCTTAGGACTAGCGGGGCTGGGAGTGGGTGAGCAGTTCTTC.

This clonotype was seen a handful of times. The chain has TRBV29-1 and TRBJ1-4; D is ambiguous. The CDR3 has 12 residues. V was trimmed by 7 bases and J by 4 bases, leaving 10 bases between them. Per the germline V gene, CDR1 is SQVTM and CDR2 is ANQGSEA. This CDR3 reads CSAAESNEKLFF. CDR3 DNA sequence: TGCAGCGCAGCTGAGAGTAATGAAAAACTGTTTTTT.

This clonotype was counted many times. The J gene is TRBJ2-5, the V gene TRBV29-1, with D unresolved. Trimming removed 2 bases from V and 3 bases from J, with 10 bases in between. Germline V gives CDR1 SQVTM, CDR2 ANQGSEA. This CDR3 is 13 amino acids long. CDR3 in DNA: TGCAGCGTTGAAACGCTGGCCAAAGAGACCCAGTACTTC. Translating it yields CSVETLAKETQYF.

The chain is built from TRBV6-2 or TRBV6-3 and TRBJ2-7; no clear D. Between the trimmed V and J ends, which lost 2 bases and 3 bases, there was a span of 8 bases. This CDR3 has 13 amino acids. Germline loops: CDR1 MNHEY, CDR2 SVGEGT. This CDR3 is CASSYAPDYEQYF. The CDR3 DNA is TGTGCCAGCAGTTACGCGCCTGACTACGAGCAGTACTTC.

This chain uses TRBV29-1 with TRBJ2-1, with TRBD1 matching over 9 bases. The junction had 12 bases not matched to a gene; V was cut back by 7 bases and J by 5 bases. Germline V gene data show CDR1 as SQVTM and CDR2 as ANQGSEA. This CDR3 is 15 amino acids long. In nucleotides, the CDR3 is TGCAGCGATGCCCCCGGGACAGGGAAGCACAATGAGCAGTTCTTC. Protein product: CSDAPGTGKHNEQFF.